Listed below are T cell receptor beta chains from one sample, sequenced in a study of blood T cell repertoires in COVID-19. The data were produced by immunoSEQ multiplex PCR, yet TCRdb's version contains in-frame clones alone and is incomplete. The profile shows roughly 280,000 clones, roughly 90% of them singletons. Sequencing was carried out using PBMCs or T cells enriched from blood (not recorded which). Receptors were obtained from a man aged 40-49 years who had been exposed to COVID-19. Both conserved end residues are part of each CDR3. The D gene is left open where the match is weak. Expanded clones are given a class, and other clones once, few, many or no size at all.

v_gene: TRBV28; abundance: NA; j_gene: TRBJ2-7; d_gene: NA; CDR3aa: CASKWGVLREQYF; CDR3nt: TGTGCCAGCAAATGGGGAGTTCTAAGAGAGCAGTACTTC
v_gene: TRBV30; abundance: NA; j_gene: TRBJ1-2; d_gene: TRBD1; CDR3aa: CAWAIQGTDYGYTF; CDR3nt: TGTGCCTGGGCCATACAGGGGACGGACTATGGCTACACCTTC
v_gene: TRBV4-1; abundance: NA; j_gene: TRBJ1-1; d_gene: TRBD1; CDR3aa: CASSQISRTGDTEAFF; CDR3nt: TGCGCCAGCAGCCAAATTAGCAGGACAGGAGACACTGAAGCTTTCTTT
v_gene: TRBV27; abundance: NA; j_gene: TRBJ1-1; d_gene: NA; CDR3aa: CASTQFGGSFRTEAFF; CDR3nt: TGTGCCAGCACTCAATTCGGCGGGTCCTTTCGAACTGAAGCTTTCTTT
v_gene: TRBV5-6; abundance: once; j_gene: TRBJ2-4; d_gene: NA; CDR3aa: CASSLQLRIAKNIQYF; CDR3nt: TGTGCCAGCAGCTTACAATTGCGGATAGCCAAAAACATTCAGTACTTC
v_gene: TRBV4-2; abundance: NA; j_gene: TRBJ2-5; d_gene: TRBD2; CDR3aa: CASSQGLAGNQETQYF; CDR3nt: TGTGCCAGCAGCCAAGGACTAGCGGGAAATCAAGAGACCCAGTACTTC
v_gene: TRBV11-2; abundance: NA; j_gene: TRBJ2-7; d_gene: NA; CDR3aa: CASSFSTARYEQYF; CDR3nt: TGTGCCAGCAGCTTTAGTACAGCCCGCTACGAGCAGTACTTC
v_gene: TRBV18; abundance: NA; j_gene: TRBJ1-3; d_gene: TRBD1; CDR3aa: CASSRTGGKGTIYF; CDR3nt: TGTGCCAGCTCACGGACAGGGGGCAAGGGCACCATATATTTT
v_gene: TRBV27; abundance: few; j_gene: TRBJ1-1; d_gene: NA; CDR3aa: CASSIAENTEAFF; CDR3nt: TGTGCCAGCAGTATAGCAGAGAACACTGAAGCTTTCTTT
v_gene: TRBV4-2; abundance: NA; j_gene: TRBJ1-2; d_gene: NA; CDR3aa: CASSPPFETDYGYTF; CDR3nt: TGTGCCAGCAGCCCGCCATTCGAGACAGATTATGGCTACACCTTC
v_gene: TRBV2; abundance: NA; j_gene: TRBJ1-2; d_gene: NA; CDR3aa: CATGRGPGLGYTF; CDR3nt: TGTGCCACCGGGCGGGGGCCAGGGCTTGGCTACACCTTC
v_gene: TRBV9; abundance: NA; j_gene: TRBJ1-4; d_gene: TRBD1; CDR3aa: CASSTTLTGVNEKLFF; CDR3nt: TGTGCCAGCAGCACTACGTTGACAGGGGTTAATGAAAAACTGTTTTTT
v_gene: TRBV14; abundance: NA; j_gene: TRBJ2-5; d_gene: TRBD2; CDR3aa: CASSHSYSSGRRVETQYF; CDR3nt: TGTGCCAGCAGCCATTCCTATTCCAGCGGGAGGAGGGTAGAGACCCAGTACTTC
v_gene: TRBV3-1/TRBV3-2; abundance: NA; j_gene: TRBJ2-7; d_gene: TRBD1; CDR3aa: CASSQVGNRGESYEQYF; CDR3nt: TGTGCCAGCAGCCAAGTGGGGAACAGGGGGGAGTCCTACGAGCAGTACTTC
v_gene: TRBV19; abundance: NA; j_gene: TRBJ1-2; d_gene: TRBD1; CDR3aa: CASRIGAVGQGDVGYTF; CDR3nt: TGTGCCAGTAGGATAGGAGCCGTGGGACAGGGGGACGTTGGCTACACCTTC
v_gene: TRBV5-1; abundance: NA; j_gene: TRBJ2-7; d_gene: TRBD1; CDR3aa: CASSLGQGAYEQYF; CDR3nt: TGCGCCAGCAGCCTGGGACAGGGGGCTTACGAGCAGTACTTC
v_gene: TRBV6-5; abundance: NA; j_gene: TRBJ1-1; d_gene: NA; CDR3aa: CASSRFSQIFTEAFF; CDR3nt: TGTGCCAGCAGTCGCTTCAGTCAAATCTTCACTGAAGCTTTCTTT
v_gene: TRBV19; abundance: NA; j_gene: TRBJ2-3; d_gene: NA; CDR3aa: CASSQSTDTQYF; CDR3nt: TGTGCCAGTAGTCAAAGCACAGATACGCAGTATTTT
v_gene: TRBV7-9; abundance: NA; j_gene: TRBJ2-4; d_gene: TRBD1; CDR3aa: CASSSGGGALAKNIQYF; CDR3nt: TGTGCCAGCAGCTCAGGGGGCGGGGCCTTAGCCAAAAACATTCAGTACTTC
v_gene: TRBV5-6; abundance: NA; j_gene: TRBJ2-7; d_gene: TRBD1; CDR3aa: CASRESGQGSYEQYF; CDR3nt: TGTGCCAGCAGGGAGTCCGGACAGGGCTCCTACGAGCAGTACTTC
v_gene: TRBV11-3; abundance: NA; j_gene: TRBJ2-7; d_gene: TRBD1; CDR3aa: CASSTRTGSYEQYF; CDR3nt: TGTGCCAGCAGCACCAGGACAGGGTCTTACGAGCAGTACTTC
v_gene: TRBV7-2; abundance: NA; j_gene: TRBJ2-7; d_gene: NA; CDR3aa: CASSFGYSVNSYEQYF; CDR3nt: TGTGCCAGCAGCTTTGGGTATAGCGTTAACTCCTACGAGCAGTACTTC
v_gene: TRBV2; abundance: NA; j_gene: TRBJ2-6; d_gene: NA; CDR3aa: CASSDWAAGANVLTF; CDR3nt: TGTGCCAGCAGTGACTGGGCCGCTGGGGCCAACGTCCTGACTTTC
v_gene: TRBV15; abundance: once; j_gene: TRBJ2-6; d_gene: NA; CDR3aa: CATGRGSSGANVLTF; CDR3nt: TGTGCCACCGGCCGTGGGAGCTCTGGGGCCAACGTCCTGACTTTC
v_gene: TRBV27; abundance: once; j_gene: TRBJ1-2; d_gene: TRBD1; CDR3aa: CASSLLRGQDGYTF; CDR3nt: TGTGCCAGCAGTTTATTAAGGGGGCAAGATGGCTACACCTTC
v_gene: TRBV11-2; abundance: NA; j_gene: TRBJ1-2; d_gene: NA; CDR3aa: CASSHDRNYGYTF; CDR3nt: TGTGCCAGCAGCCATGACAGGAACTATGGCTACACCTTC
v_gene: TRBV14; abundance: NA; j_gene: TRBJ2-2; d_gene: NA; CDR3aa: CASSRDFQSENTGELFF; CDR3nt: TGTGCCAGCAGCAGGGACTTCCAATCAGAGAACACCGGGGAGCTGTTTTTT
v_gene: TRBV5-1; abundance: NA; j_gene: TRBJ1-3; d_gene: TRBD1; CDR3aa: CASSSDRAGNTIYF; CDR3nt: TGCGCCAGCAGCTCGGACAGGGCTGGAAACACCATATATTTT